The T cell receptor beta chain under discussion was sequenced for a study of blood T cells in healthy people across ages. V was clipped by 1 base and J by 2 bases; unmatched bases: 8. The CDR3 consists of 16 residues. Germline values: CDR1 SNHLY, CDR2 FYNNEI. Per sample, no less than 5.5 micrograms of total RNA were extracted. This clonotype was picked up a small number of times. Its antigen is unidentified. Sample-barcoded 5' priming and a J-beta primer mix drove a second PCR of about 7 to 11 cycles. TCRdb re-called the 5' RACE reads with MiXCR, one entry per CDR3 protein. The sample comprises some 1.4 million distinct CDR3 sequences, about 43% of which are singletons, and 6.5% to 10% rests with the top ten. General observations from the study: TCR beta diversity was tightly associated with the proportion of naive T cells. Compared with aged donors, long-lived donors showed fewer expanded clones, suggesting selection. Older age coincided with a roughly linear decline in TCR beta diversity per million T cells.

The sequence was collected from a woman younger than 35 in good health. The chain joins TRBV2 to TRBJ2-7; TRBD2 matches at 7 bases. Sequenced sample: blood. This chain's CDR3 is CASSEGRGLSPYEQYF. For the CDR3, the DNA is TGTGCCAGCAGTGAAGGGCGGGGACTATCCCCCTACGAGCAGTACTTC.